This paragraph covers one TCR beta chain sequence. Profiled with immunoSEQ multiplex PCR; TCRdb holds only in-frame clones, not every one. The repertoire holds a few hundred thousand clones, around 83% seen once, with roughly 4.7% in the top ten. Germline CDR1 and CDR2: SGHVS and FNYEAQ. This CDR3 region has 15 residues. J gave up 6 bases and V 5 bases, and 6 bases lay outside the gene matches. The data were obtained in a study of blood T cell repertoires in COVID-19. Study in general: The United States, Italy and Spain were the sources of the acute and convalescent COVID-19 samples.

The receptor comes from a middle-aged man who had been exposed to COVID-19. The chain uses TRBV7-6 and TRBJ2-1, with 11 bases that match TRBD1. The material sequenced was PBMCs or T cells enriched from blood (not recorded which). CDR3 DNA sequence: TGTGCCAGCAGCCTAGGGACAGGGGGGATCAATGAGCAGTTCTTC. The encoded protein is CASSLGTGGINEQFF.